The next 9 T cell receptor beta chains were all read from a single sample in a study of technical replicates of blood from a handful of donors. The method was immunoSEQ multiplex PCR; TCRdb's version includes in-frame clones alone and lacks a portion of them. Here the sample spans more than 9,500 clones, 95% being singletons. The sample comprised PBMCs. The receptors stem from a human donor in good health.

The V call is TRBV6-1, the J call TRBJ2-7; D is perhaps TRBD2 (5 bases). Germline values: CDR1 MNHNS, CDR2 SASEGT. V lost 7 bases and J lost 7, with 20 bases in between. The CDR3 is 14 residues long. This CDR3 is CASTLGVAFGEQYF. DNA of the CDR3: TGTGCCAGCACCCTCGGGGTGGCATTCGGTGAGCAGTACTTC.

The gene calls are TRBV6-1 and TRBJ1-5, with 9 positions matching TRBD1. CDR3 length: 13 residues. The germline V gene encodes CDR1 MNHNS and CDR2 SASEGT. J gave up 5 bases and V 6 bases, and 2 bases lay outside the gene matches. CDR3 nucleotide sequence: TGTGCCAGCAGCCGGGACAGGGATCAGCCCCAGCATTTT. Amino acid sequence: CASSRDRDQPQHF.

The chain joins TRBV2 to TRBJ2-7, with D uncertain. The CDR3 has 12 amino acids. The germline V and J ends were trimmed by 6 bases and 2 bases, with 8 bases remaining between them. Germline values: CDR1 SNHLY, CDR2 FYNNEI. CDR3 nucleotide sequence: TGTGCCAGCAGGTCGTCAGCCTACGAGCAGTACTTC. It specifies CASRSSAYEQYF.

The chain carries TRBV11-3 and TRBJ2-2, with TRBD1 identical over 8 bases. Germline CDR1 reads SGHNT; CDR2 reads YENEEA. The CDR3 length is 15 residues. J was trimmed by 4 bases and V by 6 bases; bases with no gene match: 7. The CDR3 DNA is TGTGCCAGCAGTCTCGACAGGGGCGGCACCGGGGAGCTGTTTTTT. Residues: CASSLDRGGTGELFF.

The count of this clone is one. The genes are TRBV2 and TRBJ2-1; unclear D gene. CDR1 and CDR2 (germline): SNHLY, FYNNEI. V was trimmed by 1 base and J by 4 bases, leaving 8 bases between them. CDR3 length equals 14 residues. DNA for the CDR3: TGTGCCAGCAGTGAAGGCGAGGTATACAATGAGCAGTTCTTC. Protein: CASSEGEVYNEQFF. Based on the CDR3 plus reference TRBV2 and TRBJ2-1, the full variable domain is EPEVTQTPSHQVTQMGQEVILRCVPISNHLYFYWYRQILGQKVEFLVSFYNNEISEKSEIFDDQFSVERPDGSNFTLKIRSTKLEDSAMYFCASSEGEVYNEQFFGPGTRLTVL.

The genes are TRBV30 and TRBJ1-1; D might be TRBD1 (5 bases). Germline CDR1 GTSNPN, CDR2 SVGIG (reference sequence). The CDR3 spans 16 residues. V shed 8 bases and J shed 0 bases, with 22 bases lying between them. This chain's CDR3 is CAAGAWTGGLNTEAFF. The CDR3 nucleotides are TGTGCCGCCGGAGCTTGGACGGGGGGATTGAACACTGAAGCTTTCTTT.

This sequence joins TRBV6-5 and TRBJ2-3, with TRBD2 identical over 10 bases. This CDR3 is built from 15 residues. The germline gives CDR1 MNHEY, CDR2 SVGAGI. V lost 2 bases to trimming and J lost 9 bases; unmatched junction nucleotides: 8. The DNA for the CDR3 is TGTGCCAGCAGTTACGCTAGCGGGAGTACACTCACGCAGTATTTT. It yields the protein CASSYASGSTLTQYF.

The chain carries TRBV27 and TRBJ2-1; TRBD2 matches 14 bases. V lost 6 bases and J lost 7; bases outside the gene matches: 5. The CDR3 spans 15 residues. The germline gives CDR1 MNHEY, CDR2 SMNVEV (reference sequence). The CDR3 coding sequence is TGTGCCAGCAGCCCCGGGACTAGCGGGAGAAATGAGCAGTTCTTC. Encoded protein: CASSPGTSGRNEQFF.

This sequence joins TRBV30 and TRBJ1-1; D is uncertain. This CDR3 region has 13 residues. V was clipped by 1 base and J by 4 bases, with 10 bases between them. Germline lookup yields CDR1 GTSNPN and CDR2 SVGIG (reference sequence). The CDR3 DNA reads TGTGCCTGGAGTGCGGGGATGAGCACTGAAGCTTTCTTT. Protein sequence: CAWSAGMSTEAFF.